The 21 T cell receptor beta chains below come from one sample, sequenced in a study of blood T cell repertoires in COVID-19. TCRdb's table, derived via immunoSEQ multiplex PCR, lists solely in-frame clones and lacks some. This repertoire shows around 250,000 clones, about 89% found once; its top ten account for 3.5% to 5%. Material: PBMCs or T cells enriched from blood (not recorded which). The receptors come from a woman aged 25-40 years who had recovered from COVID-19.

The genes are TRBV18 and TRBJ1-5; D is uncertain. The CDR3 has 13 amino acids. V was trimmed by 2 bases and J by 3 bases, leaving 5 bases between them. CDR1 KGHSH and CDR2 LQKENI come from the germline V gene. The CDR3 sequence is CASSPAVNQPQHF. For the CDR3, the DNA is TGTGCCAGCTCACCAGCAGTCAATCAGCCCCAGCATTTT.

The gene calls are TRBV13 and TRBJ1-1; the D is unclear. Deletions cut 5 bases from V and 2 bases from J, with 6 bases between. Germline CDR1 reads PRHDT; CDR2 reads FYEKMQ (reference sequence). This CDR3 is 12 amino acids long. The CDR3 nucleotides are TGTGCCAGCAGCGCCGGTAACACTGAAGCTTTCTTT. This codes for CASSAGNTEAFF.

Concerning this clone itself: Other nucleotide sequences in the sample specify the same CDR3. This rearrangement joins TRBV7-2 to TRBJ2-3; D might be TRBD1 (6 bases). Germline assignment: CDR1 SGHTA and CDR2 FQGNSA. Trimming removed 5 bases from V and 3 bases from J, with 15 bases in between. This CDR3 is built from 15 residues. The CDR3 DNA reads TGTGCCAGCAGCCCCTACGAACAGGGTACAGATACGCAGTATTTT. Translated: CASSPYEQGTDTQYF.

This clone was seen just once. The rearrangement joins TRBV30 to TRBJ1-1, with no clear D. V gave up 4 bases and J gave up 7 bases, with 16 bases separating them. Germline V gene sequence: CDR1 GTSNPN, CDR2 SVGIG (reference sequence). This CDR3 is 13 amino acids long. This CDR3 is CAWIPIGEGEAFF. DNA for the CDR3: TGTGCCTGGATCCCCATCGGGGAGGGTGAAGCTTTCTTT.

The chain couples TRBV7-9 to TRBJ1-1, with 9 nucleotides matching TRBD1. Per germline, CDR1 SEHNR and CDR2 FQNEAQ (reference sequence). The CDR3 totals 14 residues. The J segment lost 4 bases and the V segment lost 5 bases, leaving 5 bases of the junction unmatched. The CDR3 DNA sequence: TGTGCCAGCAGCATCGGGACAGGGAGCACTGAAGCTTTCTTT. It yields the protein CASSIGTGSTEAFF.

The genes are TRBV28 and TRBJ2-1; tentatively, D is TRBD2 (6 bases). CDR3 length: 17 amino acids. CDR1 and CDR2 (germline): MDHEN, SYDVKM. The V and J ends lost 3 bases and 6 bases respectively, with 21 bases between them. CDR3 sequence (DNA): TGTGCCAGCAGTTTGGGGGTAGCGGTCTCGCCCACCAATGAGCAGTTCTTC. Amino acid sequence: CASSLGVAVSPTNEQFF.

This chain uses TRBV18 with TRBJ1-1; a possible D gene is TRBD1 (5 bases). Looked up from germline, CDR1 is KGHSH and CDR2 is LQKENI. The CDR3 covers 15 residues. The V gene lost 3 bases and the J gene lost 3 bases, with 14 bases spanning the gap. The CDR3 bases are TGTGCCAGCTCACCGTTGATGGGGGGGTACACTGAAGCTTTCTTT. The encoded protein is CASSPLMGGYTEAFF.

The chain joins TRBV21-1 to TRBJ1-1; the D call of TRBD1 is as the table states it, not checked on the DNA. TRBV21-1 counts as a pseudogene. The CDR3 loop spans 18 amino acids. The CDR3 nucleotides are TGTGCCAGCAGCAAAAGAGGGGACAACAGATATTTCAACACTGAAGCTTTCTTT. Translated: CASSKRGDNRYFNTEAFF.

The J gene is TRBJ1-5, the V gene TRBV28, with D possibly TRBD1 on 6 matching bases. CDR3 length equals 15 residues. Germline V gives CDR1 MDHEN, CDR2 SYDVKM. Trimming removed 6 bases from V and 2 bases from J, with 14 bases in between. The CDR3 loop reads CASRYRDRRNQPQHF. DNA of the CDR3: TGTGCCAGCAGGTACAGGGATCGGCGCAATCAGCCCCAGCATTTT.

On this clone itself: Different DNA sequences within this sample yield the same CDR3. This chain links TRBV7-3 with TRBJ2-5; TRBD2 agrees at 13 bases. The V gene's germline CDR1 is SGHTA and CDR2 FQGTGA. Germline trimming cut 6 bases from V and 4 bases from J; bases unmatched to any gene: 11. This CDR3 has 17 amino acids. The CDR3, as DNA: TGTGCCAGCAGTCTCACCGGGACTAGCGGGATAGGAGAGACCCAGTACTTC. Its protein is CASSLTGTSGIGETQYF.

This sequence joins TRBV27 and TRBJ1-4; a possible D gene is TRBD1 (6 bases). The CDR3 loop spans 17 amino acids. Germline CDR1 and CDR2: MNHEY and SMNVEV (reference sequence). The V end was cut by 2 bases, the J end by 4 bases, with 17 bases between. The CDR3 DNA reads TGTGCCAGCAGTTTAGTGGGTCGGGGGGCGGATAATGAAAAACTGTTTTTT. Encoded protein: CASSLVGRGADNEKLFF. The whole variable domain, filled in from reference TRBV27 and TRBJ1-4, reads EAQVTQNPRYLITVTGKKLTVTCSQNMNHEYMSWYRQDPGLGLRQIYYSMNVEVTDKGDVPEGYKVSRKEKRNFPLILESPSPNQTSLYFCASSLVGRGADNEKLFFGSGTQLSVL.

This clone appeared once. The gene calls are TRBV28 and TRBJ1-2; D is possibly TRBD1 (5 bases). V was cut by 2 bases and J by 6 bases, with 13 bases left in between. Germline V CDR1 and CDR2: MDHEN, SYDVKM. The CDR3 spans 14 residues. The CDR3 spells CASSLDGRVDGYTF. CDR3 DNA: TGTGCCAGCAGTTTAGACGGCAGGGTGGATGGCTACACCTTC.

The genes are TRBV24-1 and TRBJ1-2; 7 bases are shared with TRBD1. The CDR3 spans 12 residues. Germline V gene data show CDR1 as KGHDR and CDR2 as SFDVKD. Trimming cost V 9 bases and J 8 bases; bases outside gene matches: 8. CDR3 sequence reads: CATSVRGLGYTF. CDR3 bases: TGTGCCACCTCGGTTAGGGGGCTGGGCTACACCTTC.

The chain couples TRBV9 to TRBJ2-1, with 14 positions matching TRBD2. Germline loops: CDR1 SGDLS, CDR2 YYNGEE. With 3 bases clipped from V and 5 bases from J, the junction kept 13 bases outside the gene matches. There are 19 residues in the CDR3. The CDR3 is CASSGGLGTSGRGNNEQFF. The DNA for the CDR3 is TGTGCCAGCAGCGGCGGACTTGGGACTAGCGGGAGAGGGAACAATGAGCAGTTCTTC.

This clone was found once. The chain carries TRBV5-4 and TRBJ2-7, with no clear D. Trimming removed 2 bases from V and 2 bases from J, with 14 bases in between. There are 15 residues in the CDR3. In germline, CDR1 is SGHNT, CDR2 YYREEE (reference sequence). The CDR3 DNA reads TGTGCCAGCAGCTTTGGAGCCATACCTACCTACGAGCAGTACTTC. Translation: CASSFGAIPTYEQYF.

This chain links TRBV5-5 with TRBJ1-6, with D tentatively TRBD1 (5 bases). Trimming removed 5 bases at V and 7 bases at J, with 16 bases between. Germline lookup yields CDR1 SGHKS and CDR2 YYEKEE (reference sequence). The CDR3 contains 15 residues. The CDR3 sequence: CASSQRLGGNSPLHF. DNA for the CDR3: TGTGCCAGCAGTCAAAGGTTGGGGGGGAATTCACCCCTCCACTTT.

V is TRBV3-1 (or the pseudogene TRBV3-2) and J is TRBJ1-6, with a tentative D call TRBD1 (5 bases). V was cut by 5 bases and J by 10 bases, with 12 bases left in between. Per germline, CDR1 LGHDT and CDR2 YNNKEL (reference sequence). CDR3 length equals 13 residues. CDR3 amino acids: CASSSGFWSPLHF. The CDR3 DNA reads as TGTGCCAGCAGCTCAGGGTTCTGGTCACCCCTCCACTTT.

This rearrangement joins TRBV20-1 to TRBJ2-2; D is ambiguous. The V end was cut by 3 bases, the J end by 2 bases, with 10 bases between. CDR3 size: 14 residues. Looked up from germline, CDR1 is DFQATT and CDR2 is SNEGSKA (reference sequence). The CDR3 DNA sequence: TGCAGTGCTAGTCATAGAACTAACACCGGGGAGCTGTTTTTT. Translated, it gives CSASHRTNTGELFF.

In this sample, this clone turned up once. V is TRBV19 and J is TRBJ1-5, with D possibly matching TRBD1 (5 bases). V was trimmed by 5 bases and J by 3 bases, leaving 14 bases between them. The CDR3 is 15 residues long. The germline V gene encodes CDR1 LNHDA and CDR2 SQIVND (reference sequence). For the CDR3, the DNA is TGTGCCAGTAGTGAGACAGAGATACTCAATCAGCCCCAGCATTTT. As protein: CASSETEILNQPQHF.

This clone is a singleton in its sample. The chain combines TRBV4-1 with TRBJ2-1; TRBD1 aligns across 7 bases. There are 16 residues in the CDR3. CDR1 MGHRA and CDR2 YSYEKL come from the germline V gene. V was clipped by 1 base and J by 5 bases; unmatched bases: 8. In nucleotides, the CDR3 is TGCGCCAGCAGCCAAGGATCGGGACAGTTCGACAATGAGCAGTTCTTC. This gives the protein CASSQGSGQFDNEQFF.

V gene TRBV28 combines with J gene TRBJ1-3, with TRBD1 matching 7 bases. The trim removed 2 bases at V and 7 bases at J, leaving 8 bases unmatched. Germline CDR1 and CDR2: MDHEN and SYDVKM. The CDR3 runs to 15 residues. The chain's CDR3 is CASSLIRGRGNTIYF. The CDR3 bases are TGTGCCAGCAGTTTAATTCGAGGCAGGGGGAACACCATATATTTT.